This T cell receptor (beta chain) derives from a study of STAT3 mutations in large granular lymphocyte leukemia. In the study overall: Over half of T-LGLL patients had one or more immunosuppressive regimens. Study observations and caveats: Every T-LGLL patient had at least one immunodominant TCRbeta clonotype. In about 30% of the 18 patients, new TCR clonotypes emerged after therapy.

There are 13 residues in the CDR3. Germline V gives CDR1 SGHRS, CDR2 YFSETQ. V lost 0 bases, J lost 6 bases, and 10 bases lay in between. TCRdb's table, derived via immunoSEQ multiplex PCR, lists solely in-frame clones and lacks some. This sample carries thousands of clones, approximately 50% of them seen once, and the ten largest clones take about 81%. This clone has more than one count but fewer than ten. Its cognate antigen is unknown. The sequenced sample consisted of peripheral blood mononuclear cells. The receptor's source is a man aged 60 to 69 with T-cell large granular lymphocyte leukemia. Some clones in this sample may be carry-over from other donors' samples. The V gene is TRBV5-1, the J gene TRBJ2-7; D is unresolved. Here the CDR3 reads CASSLVSAREQYF. The CDR3, as DNA: TGCGCCAGCAGCTTGGTCTCGGCGCGCGAGCAGTACTTC.